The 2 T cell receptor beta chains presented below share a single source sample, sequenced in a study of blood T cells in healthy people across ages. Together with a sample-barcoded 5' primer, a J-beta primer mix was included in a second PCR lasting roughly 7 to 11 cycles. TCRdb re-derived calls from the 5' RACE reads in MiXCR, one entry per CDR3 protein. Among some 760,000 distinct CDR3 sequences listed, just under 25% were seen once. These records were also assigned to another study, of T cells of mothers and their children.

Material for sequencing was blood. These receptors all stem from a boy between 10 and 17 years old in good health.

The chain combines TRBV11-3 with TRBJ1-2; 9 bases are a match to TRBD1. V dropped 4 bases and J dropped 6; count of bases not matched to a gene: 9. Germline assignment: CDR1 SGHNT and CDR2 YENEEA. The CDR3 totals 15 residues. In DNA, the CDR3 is TGTGCCAGCAGCTCGCACGGGACAGGGCAAGATGGCTACACCTTC. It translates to CASSSHGTGQDGYTF. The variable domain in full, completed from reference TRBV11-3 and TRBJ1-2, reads EAGVVQSPRYKIIEKKQPVAFWCNPISGHNTLYWYLQNLGQGPELLIRYENEEAVDDSQLPKDRFSAERLKGVDSTLKIQPAELGDSAVYLCASSSHGTGQDGYTFGSGTRLTVV.

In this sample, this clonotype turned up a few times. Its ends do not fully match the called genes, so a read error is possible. CDR3: CVTSPWGRQETQYF. The CDR3 DNA reads as TGTGTCACCAGTCCCTGGGGCAGGCAAGAGACCCAGTACTTC. The chain is built from TRBV24-1 and TRBJ2-5; perhaps TRBD1 as D (5 bases). There are 14 residues in the CDR3. Germline CDR1 reads KGHDR; CDR2 reads SFDVKD.